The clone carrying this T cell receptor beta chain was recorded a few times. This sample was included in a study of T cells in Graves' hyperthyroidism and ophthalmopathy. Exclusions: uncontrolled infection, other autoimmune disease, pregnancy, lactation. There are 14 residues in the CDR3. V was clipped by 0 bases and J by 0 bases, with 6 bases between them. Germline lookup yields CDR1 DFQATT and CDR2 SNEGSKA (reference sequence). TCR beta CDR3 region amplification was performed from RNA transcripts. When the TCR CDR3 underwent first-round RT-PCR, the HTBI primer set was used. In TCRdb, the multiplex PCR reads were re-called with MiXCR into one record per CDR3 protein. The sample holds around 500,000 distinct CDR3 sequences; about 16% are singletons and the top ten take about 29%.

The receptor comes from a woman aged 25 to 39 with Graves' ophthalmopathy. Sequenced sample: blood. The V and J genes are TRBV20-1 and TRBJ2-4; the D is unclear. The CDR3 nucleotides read TGCAGTGCTAGAGAGCAGATAGCCAAAAACATTCAGTACTTC. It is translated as CSAREQIAKNIQYF.